These 7 T cell receptor beta chains share one sample of origin, sequenced in a study of vaccination and CD4 T cells after COVID-19. These TCRs' antigens remain unknown. Oncomine TCR Beta short-read sequencing was applied to DNA from cultured CD4+ T cells. TCRdb independently ran MiXCR on the PCR reads; one entry per CDR3 protein. The table has approximately 15,000 distinct CDR3 sequences, more than 25% seen once. Noted treatment: approximately 10-day PBMC culture with coronavirus spike peptide pools or control peptides (ViraFEST assay). The sample comprised cultured CD4+ T cells from blood. These receptors were collected from a human donor with COVID-19.

The chain uses TRBV7-2 and TRBJ2-7; perhaps TRBD1 as D (6 bases). The CDR3 sequence is 13 residues long. V dropped 6 bases and J dropped 1 base, with 10 bases sitting between them. The V gene's germline CDR1 is SGHTA and CDR2 FQGNSA. In DNA form, the CDR3 reads TGTGCCAGCAGGGAAGGGGGTTCCTACGAGCAGTACTTC. Encoded protein: CASREGGSYEQYF.

The chain employs TRBV10-3 and TRBJ1-3, with a possible D match to TRBD1 (6 bases). The germline V gene has CDR1 ENHRY and CDR2 SYGVKD. The CDR3 runs to 14 residues. Between the trimmed V and J ends, which lost 10 bases and 5 bases, there was a span of 18 bases. As DNA, the CDR3 is TGTGCCACCACCGACCTGGGACAACGAAACACCATATATTTT. It specifies CATTDLGQRNTIYF.

This clonotype was observed a handful of times. The chain uses TRBV4-2 and TRBJ1-4; D is unclear. V lost 0 bases and J 4 bases, leaving 9 bases between the germline ends. CDR3 length: 15 amino acids. CDR1 is LGHNA and CDR2 is YNFKEQ in the germline V gene. Here the CDR3 reads CASSQDRQINEKLFF. CDR3 in DNA: TGTGCCAGCAGCCAAGACCGGCAGATTAATGAAAAACTGTTTTTT.

This clonotype was picked up a small number of times. This chain connects TRBV6-1 to TRBJ2-5; TRBD2 matches 12 bases. The CDR3 contains 15 residues. Germline values: CDR1 MNHNS, CDR2 SASEGT. The V and J ends lost 6 bases and 4 bases, in that order; junction bases with no gene match: 6. The CDR3 DNA reads as TGTGCCAGCAGGCGACTAGCGGGGGCCCCAGAGACCCAGTACTTC. Translated: CASRRLAGAPETQYF.

This clonotype has only one observation. The rearrangement uses TRBV5-6 and TRBJ2-7; possibly TRBD2 for D (5 bases). V was trimmed by 4 bases and J by 6 bases, leaving 17 bases between them. The V gene's germline CDR1 is SGHDT and CDR2 YYEEEE. The CDR3 covers 14 residues. In DNA, the CDR3 is TGTGCCAGCAGCGCAGGAGGCGCCGCCCGCGAGCAGTACTTC. Translation: CASSAGGAAREQYF.

This clonotype was observed a handful of times. CDR3 coding DNA: TGTGCCAGCAGACTCGACAGGGAACCTAACTATGGCTACACCTTC. It is translated as CASRLDREPNYGYTF. J is TRBJ1-2 and V is TRBV6-1; 7 bases agree with TRBD1. Per the germline V gene, CDR1 is MNHNS and CDR2 is SASEGT. This CDR3 is built from 15 residues. The V segment lost 6 bases and the J segment 0 bases; nucleotides outside the gene matches: 7.

This clonotype was recorded a few times. The chain employs TRBV18 and TRBJ2-5, with unresolved D. The V gene lost 2 bases and the J gene lost 0 bases, with 7 bases spanning the gap. The CDR3 spans 14 residues. Per the germline V gene, CDR1 is KGHSH and CDR2 is LQKENI. In DNA form, the CDR3 reads TGTGCCAGCTCACCATTGGGGAACCAAGAGACCCAGTACTTC. Protein sequence: CASSPLGNQETQYF. The full variable domain, in which reference TRBV18 and TRBJ2-5 provide the parts outside the CDR3, is NAGVMQNPRHLVRRRGQEARLRCSPMKGHSHVYWYRQLPEEGLKFMVYLQKENIIDESGMPKERFSAEFPKEGPSILRIQQVVRGDSAAYFCASSPLGNQETQYFGPGTRLLVL.